This T cell receptor (beta chain) was identified during a study of T cell repertoires in cytomegalovirus infection. TCRdb processed the reads anew with MiXCR; each CDR3 protein has one entry. In the table there are approximately 990,000 distinct CDR3 sequences, 30% to 40% of which are singletons. As regards this clonotype: Its antigen is as yet unknown.

V trimming: 1 base; J trimming: 4 bases; junction bases outside the gene matches: 12. Germline V gives CDR1 MNHNS, CDR2 SASEGT. This CDR3 is 19 amino acids long. The TCR sequence derives from a human donor in good health (CMV status not recorded). Some clones in this sample may be carry-over from other donors' samples. The sample in question was cultured CD8+ T cells from PBMCs, obtained from culture after CMV antigen stimulation. This chain connects TRBV6-1 to TRBJ2-5; 13 nucleotides align to TRBD2. In DNA, the CDR3 is TGTGCCAGCAGTGAAGAGGGGACTAGCGGGGTAGCTTGGCGAGAGACCCAGTACTTC. Its protein product is CASSEEGTSGVAWRETQYF.